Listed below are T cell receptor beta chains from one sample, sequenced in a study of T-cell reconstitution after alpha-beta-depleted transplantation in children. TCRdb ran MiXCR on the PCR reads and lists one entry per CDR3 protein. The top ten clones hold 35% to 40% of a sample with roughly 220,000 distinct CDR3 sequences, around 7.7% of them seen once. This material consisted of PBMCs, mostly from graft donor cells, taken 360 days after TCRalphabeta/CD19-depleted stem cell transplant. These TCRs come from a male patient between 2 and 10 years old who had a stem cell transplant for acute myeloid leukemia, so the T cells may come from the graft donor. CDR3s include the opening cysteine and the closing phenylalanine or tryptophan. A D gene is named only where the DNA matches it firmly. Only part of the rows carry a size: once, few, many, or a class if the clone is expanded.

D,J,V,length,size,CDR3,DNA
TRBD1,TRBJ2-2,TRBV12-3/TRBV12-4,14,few,CASSLAQGAGELFF,TGTGCCAGCAGTTTAGCCCAGGGGGCGGGGGAGCTGTTTTTT
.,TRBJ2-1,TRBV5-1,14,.,CASSLPSSLNEQFF,TGCGCCAGCAGCTTGCCTTCTAGCTTGAATGAGCAGTTCTTC
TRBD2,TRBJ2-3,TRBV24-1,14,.,CATSSWREEDTQYF,TGTGCCACCAGTTCGTGGCGGGAGGAGGATACGCAGTATTTT
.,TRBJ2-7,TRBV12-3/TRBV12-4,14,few,CASSLARLGDEQYF,TGTGCCAGCAGTTTAGCCCGACTAGGGGACGAGCAGTACTTC
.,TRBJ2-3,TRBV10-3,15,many,CAISESRAASNTQYF,TGTGCCATCAGTGAGTCTCGAGCCGCCTCGAATACGCAGTATTTT
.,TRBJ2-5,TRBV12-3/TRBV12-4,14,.,CASTQRIGQETQYF,TGTGCCAGCACCCAGAGGATAGGACAAGAGACCCAGTACTTC
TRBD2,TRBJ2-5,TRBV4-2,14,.,CASSEGGTQETQYF,TGTGCCAGCAGCGAGGGAGGGACTCAAGAGACCCAGTACTTC
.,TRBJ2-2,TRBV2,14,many,CATIRGLNTGELFF,TGTGCCACTATCAGGGGACTTAACACCGGGGAGCTGTTTTTT
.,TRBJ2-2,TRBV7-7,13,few,CASSANPTGELFF,TGTGCTAGCAGCGCCAATCCAACCGGGGAGCTGTTTTTT
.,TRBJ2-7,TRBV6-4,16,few,CASSDPRLVFWYEQYF,TGTGCCAGCAGTGACCCCCGACTAGTTTTTTGGTACGAGCAGTACTTC
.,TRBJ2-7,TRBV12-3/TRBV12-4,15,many,CASSLAVWDSYEQYF,TGTGCCAGCAGTTTAGCCGTTTGGGACTCCTACGAGCAGTACTTC
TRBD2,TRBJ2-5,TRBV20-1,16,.,CSAGTSGRAGTKTQYF,TGCAGTGCCGGGACTAGCGGGAGAGCCGGGACTAAGACGCAGTACTTC
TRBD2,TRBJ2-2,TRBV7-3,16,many,CASSFGSRELTGELFF,TGTGCCAGCAGCTTTGGGTCGCGGGAGCTCACCGGGGAGCTGTTTTTT
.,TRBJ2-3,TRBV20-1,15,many,CSASFYETSTDTQYF,TGCAGTGCTAGTTTTTACGAAACTAGCACAGATACGCAGTATTTT
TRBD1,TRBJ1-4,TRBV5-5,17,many,CASSPRDRAYANEKLFF,TGTGCCAGCAGCCCCCGGGACAGGGCTTATGCTAATGAAAAACTGTTTTTT
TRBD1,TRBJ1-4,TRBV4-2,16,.,CASSQGDRVRREKLFF,TGTGCCAGCAGCCAAGGGGACAGGGTTCGGCGAGAAAAACTGTTTTTT
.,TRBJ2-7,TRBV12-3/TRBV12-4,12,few,CASSLQDIEQYF,TGTGCCAGCAGTTTACAAGATATCGAGCAGTACTTC
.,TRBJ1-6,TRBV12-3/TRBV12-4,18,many,CASSPNLVHSSYNSPLHF,TGTGCCAGCAGTCCCAACCTCGTGCACAGCTCCTATAATTCACCCCTCCACTTT
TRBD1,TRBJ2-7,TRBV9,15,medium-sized,CASSPHFGQDYEQYF,TGTGCCAGCAGCCCCCATTTCGGACAGGACTACGAGCAGTACTTC
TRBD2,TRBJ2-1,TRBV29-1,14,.,CSLRTSGRPNEQFF,TGCAGCTTACGGACTAGCGGGAGGCCTAATGAGCAGTTCTTC
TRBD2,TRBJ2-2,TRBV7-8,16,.,CASHRGPRGDTGELFF,TGTGCCAGCCATAGAGGTCCGCGGGGGGACACCGGGGAGCTGTTTTTT
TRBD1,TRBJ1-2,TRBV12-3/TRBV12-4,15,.,CASSSNGQGPYGYTF,TGTGCCAGCAGTTCCAACGGACAGGGACCTTATGGCTACACCTTC
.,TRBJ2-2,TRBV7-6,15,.,CASSLWGENTGELFF,TGTGCCAGCAGCTTGTGGGGGGAGAACACCGGAGAGCTGTTTTTT
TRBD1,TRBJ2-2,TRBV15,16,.,CATAPGTGGSTGELFF,TGTGCCACCGCTCCTGGGACAGGGGGAAGCACCGGGGAGCTGTTTTTT
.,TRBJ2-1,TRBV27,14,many,CTSSFPGVSNEQFF,TGCACCAGCAGTTTCCCGGGGGTCAGCAATGAGCAGTTCTTC
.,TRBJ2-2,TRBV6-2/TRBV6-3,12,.,CASTRGGGELFF,TGTGCCAGCACCAGGGGGGGCGGGGAGCTGTTTTTT
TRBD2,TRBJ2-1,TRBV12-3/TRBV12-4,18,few,CASSDLTSGTRFLNEQFF,TGTGCCAGCTCTGACCTGACTAGCGGTACCCGATTTCTCAATGAGCAGTTCTTC
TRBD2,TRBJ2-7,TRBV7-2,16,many,CASSLTGTMSLYEQYF,TGTGCCAGCAGCTTAACCGGGACTATGAGTCTCTACGAGCAGTACTTC
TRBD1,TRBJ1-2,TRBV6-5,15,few,CASSPPGQGPSGYTF,TGTGCCAGCAGTCCCCCGGGACAGGGGCCATCCGGCTACACCTTC
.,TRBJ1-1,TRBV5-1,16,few,CASCPGDRLTNTEAFF,TGCGCCAGCTGCCCCGGAGACAGACTTACTAACACTGAAGCTTTCTTT
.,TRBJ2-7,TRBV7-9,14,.,CASSLYGKTYEQYF,TGTGCCAGCAGCTTATACGGGAAAACCTACGAGCAGTACTTC
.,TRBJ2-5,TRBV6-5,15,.,CASSYSGHLQETQYF,TGTGCCAGCAGTTACTCTGGGCATCTCCAGGAGACCCAGTACTTC